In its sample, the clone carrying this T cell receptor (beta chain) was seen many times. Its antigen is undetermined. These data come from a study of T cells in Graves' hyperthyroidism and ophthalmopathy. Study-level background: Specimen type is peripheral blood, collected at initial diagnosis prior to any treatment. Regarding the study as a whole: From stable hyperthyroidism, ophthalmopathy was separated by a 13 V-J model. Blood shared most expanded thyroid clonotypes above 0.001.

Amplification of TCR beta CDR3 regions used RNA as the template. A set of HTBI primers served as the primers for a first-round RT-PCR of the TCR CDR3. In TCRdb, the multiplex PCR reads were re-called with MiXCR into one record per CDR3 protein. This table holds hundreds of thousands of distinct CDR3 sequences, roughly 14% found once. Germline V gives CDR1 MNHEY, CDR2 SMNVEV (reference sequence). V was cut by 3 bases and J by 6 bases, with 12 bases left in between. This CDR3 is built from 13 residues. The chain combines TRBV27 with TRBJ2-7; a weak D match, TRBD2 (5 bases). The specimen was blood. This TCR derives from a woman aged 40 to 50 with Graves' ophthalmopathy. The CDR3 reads CASSFSPRGEQYF. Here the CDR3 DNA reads TGTGCCAGCAGTTTCTCCCCCCGGGGCGAGCAGTACTTC.